This entry lists 20 T cell receptor beta chains sequenced from one sample in a study of blood T cells in healthy people across ages (dated by TCRdb to the mid-2010s). The library was obtained by 5' RACE. The sequencer listed for this sample is Illumina HiSeq 2500. A second PCR of 7 to 11 cycles was performed with a sample-barcoded 5' primer and a J-beta primer mix. Clones were called with MiXCR by TCRdb after fastp trimmed the public reads at Q25, and only in-frame beta chains were retained. Rows with one shared CDR3 protein collapse into an entry with the most common genes and DNA. Here the sample has about 780,000 distinct CDR3 sequences; 35% to 60% occur a single time. Together, the top ten hold 18% of the sample. Sequencing used blood. The receptor source for this set is an elderly man in good health.

This chain joins TRBV12-3 or TRBV12-4 and TRBJ2-2; 8 positions match TRBD2. The CDR3 extends over 16 amino acids. The J segment lost 4 bases and the V segment lost 0 bases, leaving 4 bases of the junction unmatched. The CDR3 sequence: CASSLAGRAVTGELFF. The CDR3 region has the DNA TGTGCCAGCAGTTTAGCCGGGAGGGCCGTCACCGGGGAGCTGTTTTTT.

This sequence joins TRBV21-1 and TRBJ2-5; TRBD2 is taken as the D call from the table, unchecked against the DNA. TRBV21-1 is designated a pseudogene. CDR3 length equals 15 residues. CDR3 DNA sequence: TGTGCCAGCACCCGCGGGACTCAAGACATTGAGACCCAGTACTTC. Translation gives CASTRGTQDIETQYF.

The chain uses TRBV15 and TRBJ1-1; D is undetermined. Trimming cost V 4 bases and J 6 bases, with 12 bases left between them. Germline loops: CDR1 LNHNV, CDR2 YYDKDF (reference sequence). The length of the CDR3 is 13 residues. CDR3 bases: TGTGCCACCAGCAACGTACAGAGATCTGAAGCTTTCTTT. This gives the protein CATSNVQRSEAFF.

J is TRBJ2-5 and V is TRBV20-1; 8 bases are shared with TRBD2. The V gene end was trimmed by 5 bases and the J gene end by 0 bases; junction bases not matched to a gene: 2. Germline CDR1 reads DFQATT; CDR2 reads SNEGSKA (reference sequence). The CDR3 runs 13 residues. The CDR3 DNA sequence: TGCAGTGCTCGGACTAGCCACCAAGAGACCCAGTACTTC. It encodes CSARTSHQETQYF.

The chain carries TRBV2 and TRBJ2-3; D ambiguous. CDR1 and CDR2 (germline): SNHLY, FYNNEI. V gave up 2 bases and J gave up 4 bases, with 7 bases separating them. This CDR3 has 13 amino acids. The CDR3 DNA sequence: TGTGCCAGCAGTGAAATATGGGCAGATACGCAGTATTTT. Amino acids: CASSEIWADTQYF.

The J gene is TRBJ2-3, the V gene TRBV4-2; D is undetermined. Trimming left V 4 bases short and J 3 bases short, with 17 bases between. The germline V gene has CDR1 LGHNA and CDR2 YNFKEQ. The CDR3 is 16 amino acids. The CDR3 DNA follows: TGTGCCAGCAGCCGAGTTTCTTCGGGCCTAACAGATACGCAGTATTTT. Its protein is CASSRVSSGLTDTQYF.

The rearrangement uses TRBV5-1 and TRBJ2-1, with 9 bases lining up with TRBD1. Germline V gives CDR1 SGHRS, CDR2 YFSETQ. The CDR3 runs 15 residues. Trimming removed 5 bases from V and 2 bases from J; junction bases left unmatched: 5. The CDR3 DNA follows: TGCGCCAGCAGGGCCGGGACAGGGACCTACAATGAGCAGTTCTTC. Translated: CASRAGTGTYNEQFF.

V and J are TRBV13 and TRBJ2-3; D unresolved. The germline V and J ends were trimmed by 2 bases and 0 bases, with 9 bases remaining between them. Germline V gene lookup returns CDR1 PRHDT and CDR2 FYEKMQ (reference sequence). This CDR3 is built from 15 residues. CDR3 sequence reads: CASSLRHTSTDTQYF. DNA for the CDR3: TGTGCCAGCAGCTTAAGACACACCAGCACAGATACGCAGTATTTT.

The rearrangement uses TRBV7-8 and TRBJ2-4; possibly TRBD1 for D (6 bases). The V gene's germline CDR1 is SGHVS and CDR2 FQNEAQ. V lost 2 bases and J lost 0, with 14 bases in between. The CDR3 spans 17 residues. The CDR3 region has the DNA TGTGCCAGCAGCTTACGGGGACAATCAGGAGCCAAAAACATTCAGTACTTC. The encoded protein is CASSLRGQSGAKNIQYF.

This clonotype was counted a few times. This chain links TRBV29-1 with TRBJ2-1, with 10 bases that match TRBD2. Unmatched junction bases numbered 6, after V lost 7 bases and J lost 6 bases. Germline V gene lookup returns CDR1 SQVTM and CDR2 ANQGSEA. This CDR3 has 13 amino acids. The CDR3: CSGSPSGSNEQFF. CDR3 sequence (DNA): TGCAGCGGGTCTCCTAGCGGGAGCAATGAGCAGTTCTTC.

V is TRBV7-8 and J is TRBJ2-1; TRBD2 matches 8 bases. Germline-derived CDR1 and CDR2 are SGHVS and FQNEAQ. Trimming removed 1 base from V and 5 bases from J; junction bases left unmatched: 16. The CDR3 loop spans 19 amino acids. Here the CDR3 reads CASSLVGAGGQLYNNEQFF. Written as DNA, the CDR3 is TGTGCCAGCAGCTTAGTAGGGGCGGGAGGCCAACTATACAACAATGAGCAGTTCTTC.

This chain joins TRBV7-2 and TRBJ2-1; possible D gene TRBD2, 6 bases. CDR1 SGHTA and CDR2 FQGNSA come from the germline V gene. There are 17 residues in the CDR3. Trimming took off 5 bases at V and 0 bases at J, with 17 bases between the two ends. CDR3 in amino acids: CASSLLGTPGSYNEQFF. CDR3 in DNA: TGTGCCAGCAGCCTCCTCGGGACTCCAGGCTCCTACAATGAGCAGTTCTTC.

This chain connects TRBV7-2 to TRBJ2-1, with 10 positions matching TRBD2. Germline loops: CDR1 SGHTA, CDR2 FQGNSA. V gave up 5 bases and J gave up 7 bases; unmatched junction bases: 8. The CDR3 sequence is 15 residues long. The CDR3 region is CASSKRTSGRNEQFF. The DNA for the CDR3 is TGTGCCAGCAGCAAGAGGACTAGCGGAAGGAATGAGCAGTTCTTC.

This clonotype was observed a few times. DNA of the CDR3: TGTGCCAGCAGCCCCATTGGGCTAGCCGGCAATGAGCAGTTCTTC. This gives the protein CASSPIGLAGNEQFF. V and J are TRBV9 and TRBJ2-1, with D perhaps matching TRBD2 (5 bases). This CDR3 comprises 15 residues. Between the trimmed V and J ends, which lost 4 bases and 6 bases, there was a span of 17 bases. Germline CDR1 reads SGDLS; CDR2 reads YYNGEE.

There are a few counts of this clonotype. The chain employs TRBV7-9 and TRBJ2-5; D is possibly TRBD1 or TRBD2 (5 bases each). The last part of the DNA fits TRBJ2-7 better; the J call may be wrong. The CDR3 length is 12 residues. Germline lookup yields CDR1 SEHNR and CDR2 FQNEAQ (reference sequence). CDR3 nucleotide sequence: TGTGCCAGCAACAGTGGGGGTTACGAGCAGTACTTC. Translating it yields CASNSGGYEQYF.

In its sample, this clonotype was seen many times. The rearrangement links TRBV5-1 to TRBJ1-2; 7 bases map to TRBD1. Germline assignment: CDR1 SGHRS and CDR2 YFSETQ. The CDR3 is 13 residues long. The V gene end was trimmed by 6 bases and the J gene end by 7 bases; junction bases not matched to a gene: 9. CDR3 in DNA: TGCGCCAGCACCCCCGACAGGGATCGTGGCTACACCTTC. Translating it yields CASTPDRDRGYTF.

This sequence joins TRBV7-3 and TRBJ2-1; D may be TRBD2 (6 bases). The end of the DNA fits TRBJ2-7 better, so the J call may be wrong. This CDR3 comprises 17 residues. The germline V gene has CDR1 SGHTA and CDR2 FQGTGA. The chain's CDR3 is CASSLEGSSGSYNEQYF. The CDR3 DNA reads as TGTGCCAGCAGCTTAGAGGGAAGTAGCGGTTCCTACAATGAGCAGTACTTC.

The chain is built from TRBV15 and TRBJ1-4; D is uncertain. V was cut by 2 bases and J by 5 bases, with 6 bases left in between. Looked up from germline, CDR1 is LNHNV and CDR2 is YYDKDF (reference sequence). The CDR3 totals 13 residues. CDR3 nucleotide sequence: TGTGCCACCAGCAGAAATCAAAATGAAAAACTGTTTTTT. This codes for CATSRNQNEKLFF.

Only a few counts were recorded for this clonotype. The CDR3 DNA is TGTGCCAGCTTCCGTCGGACCTGGGGTGAGGCCTACGAGCAGTACTTC. Protein product: CASFRRTWGEAYEQYF. The chain employs TRBV27 and TRBJ2-5; no reliable D call. The J call may not be correct, given that the DNA end is closer to TRBJ2-7. CDR3 length: 16 residues. Germline CDR1 reads MNHEY; CDR2 reads SMNVEV (reference sequence).

A single count supports this clonotype. The chain recombines TRBV28 with TRBJ1-5, with 7 bases identical to TRBD1. The CDR3 has 16 residues. CDR1 is MDHEN and CDR2 is SYDVKM in the germline V gene. Trimming removed 8 bases from V and 6 bases from J; junction bases left unmatched: 16. The DNA for the CDR3 is TGTGCCAGCGGAAAGCCCCAGGGGGGATGGGGTCAGCCCCAGCATTTT. Translating it yields CASGKPQGGWGQPQHF. The entire variable domain, with the rest obtained from reference TRBV28 and TRBJ1-5, is as follows: DVKVTQSSRYLVKRTGEKVFLECVQDMDHENMFWYRQDPGLGLRLIYFSYDVKMKEKGDIPEGYSVSREKKERFSLILESASTNQTSMYLCASGKPQGGWGQPQHFGDGTRLSIL.